A single T cell receptor beta chain is shown here with its context. Its specific antigen is unknown. The record has no base qualities; no much larger clone is one base away. The CDR3 has 13 amino acids, counting the end cysteine and phenylalanine. The read is trimmed to its CDR3 DNA, 39 bases read in frame from base 1. Deletion took 6 bases off V and 1 base off J, with a span of 12 bases between the germline ends. The germline V gene supplies CDR1 SQVTM and CDR2 ANQGSEA. The data belong to a study of CD8 T cells in ankylosing spondylitis (TCRdb year 2017). For the study in its entirety: To find TCR variants linked to disease, the study profiled T cell receptor beta repertoires in ankylosing spondylitis patients and healthy donors. The full study cohort comprised 20 to 25 ankylosing spondylitis patients and over 95 healthy donors. Peripheral blood was sampled, and synovial fluid was also collected from ankylosing spondylitis patients. Study-wide findings and limitations: A CD8+ phenotype was shown by the disease-linked clones, which were found at relatively low frequencies in peripheral blood. Significant enrichment of the disease-linked clones was reported in matched synovial fluid samples from ankylosing spondylitis patients. A TCR beta motif made up of several highly homologous amino acid variants appeared to be characteristic of blood from ankylosing spondylitis patients. Some motif variants were previously reported in synovial fluid and blood of reactive arthritis patients, suggesting common disease-initiation mechanisms.

Sequencing relied on an Illumina HiSeq 2500. TCR beta libraries were prepared by quantitative 5'-RACE with molecular barcodes. Turning to the authors' computational methods: A new computational method based on a probabilistic model of VDJ rearrangement was used to identify disease-linked TCR variants. The public reads were reanalyzed by TCRdb: fastp trimming at Q25, MiXCR alignment, in-frame beta chains only. Identical CDR3 protein sequences are pooled into one entry, listed with their most common genes and DNA. In this record, the V and J calls reflect TCRdb's handling and not the investigators' own analysis. The sample includes under 120,000 distinct CDR3 sequences, with 24% observed a single time. In total, the top ten clones hold about 12% of the sample. Synovial fluid samples were matched to blood samples from the same ankylosing spondylitis patients.

The chain was built from TRBV29-1 and TRBJ1-1, with the D gene not clear enough to name. The TCR comes from a male donor with ankylosing spondylitis. The sequenced sample consisted of synovial fluid, either unsorted or a sorted T cell fraction (not recorded which). The CDR3 protein: CSVQVLSNTEAFF. The DNA reads as follows: TGCAGCGTCCAAGTCTTATCGAACACTGAAGCTTTCTTT.